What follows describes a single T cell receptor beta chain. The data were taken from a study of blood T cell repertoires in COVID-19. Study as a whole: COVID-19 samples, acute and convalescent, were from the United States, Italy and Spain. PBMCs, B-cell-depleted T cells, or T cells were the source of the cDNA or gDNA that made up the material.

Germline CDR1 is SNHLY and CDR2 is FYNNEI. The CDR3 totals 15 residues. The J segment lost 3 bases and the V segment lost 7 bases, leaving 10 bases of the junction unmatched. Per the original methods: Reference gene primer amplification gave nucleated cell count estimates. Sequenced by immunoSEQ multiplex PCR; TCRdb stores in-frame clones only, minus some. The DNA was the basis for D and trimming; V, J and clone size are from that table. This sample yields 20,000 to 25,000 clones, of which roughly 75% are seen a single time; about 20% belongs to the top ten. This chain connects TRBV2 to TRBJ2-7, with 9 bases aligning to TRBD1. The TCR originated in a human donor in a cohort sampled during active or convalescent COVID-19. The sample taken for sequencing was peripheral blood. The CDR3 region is CASKRSTGGDYEQYV. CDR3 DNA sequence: TGTGCCAGCAAACGTTCAACAGGGGGCGACTACGAGCAGTACGTC.